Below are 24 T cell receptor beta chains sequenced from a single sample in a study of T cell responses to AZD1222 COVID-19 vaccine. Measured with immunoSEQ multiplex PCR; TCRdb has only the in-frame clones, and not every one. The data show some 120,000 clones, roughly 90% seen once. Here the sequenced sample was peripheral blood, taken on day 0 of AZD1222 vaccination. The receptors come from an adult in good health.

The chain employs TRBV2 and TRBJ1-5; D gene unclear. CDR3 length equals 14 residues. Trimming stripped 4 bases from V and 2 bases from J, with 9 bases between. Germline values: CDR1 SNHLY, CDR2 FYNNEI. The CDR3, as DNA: TGTGCCAGCAGTGGCAGGATCCGCAATCAGCCCCAGCATTTT. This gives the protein CASSGRIRNQPQHF.

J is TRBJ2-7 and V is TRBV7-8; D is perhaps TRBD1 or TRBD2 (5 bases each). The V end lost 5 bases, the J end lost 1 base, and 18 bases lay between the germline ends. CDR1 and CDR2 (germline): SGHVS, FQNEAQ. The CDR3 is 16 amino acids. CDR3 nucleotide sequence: TGTGCCAGCAGCCGTGGGGGTGTGTTGACTTCCTACGAGCAGTACTTC. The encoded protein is CASSRGGVLTSYEQYF.

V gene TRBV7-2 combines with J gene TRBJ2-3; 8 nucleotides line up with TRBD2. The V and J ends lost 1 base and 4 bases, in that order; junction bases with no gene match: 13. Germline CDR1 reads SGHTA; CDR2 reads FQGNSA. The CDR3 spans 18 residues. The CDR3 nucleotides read TGTGCCAGCAGCTTAGGTTTGCTAGCGGGCTACGTCCCAGATACGCAGTATTTT. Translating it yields CASSLGLLAGYVPDTQYF.

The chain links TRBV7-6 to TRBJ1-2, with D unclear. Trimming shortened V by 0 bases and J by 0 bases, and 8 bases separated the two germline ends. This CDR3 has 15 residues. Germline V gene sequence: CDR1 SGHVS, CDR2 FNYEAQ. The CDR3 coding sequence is TGTGCCAGCAGCTTAGCCCCCGCCTCTAACTATGGCTACACCTTC. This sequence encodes CASSLAPASNYGYTF.

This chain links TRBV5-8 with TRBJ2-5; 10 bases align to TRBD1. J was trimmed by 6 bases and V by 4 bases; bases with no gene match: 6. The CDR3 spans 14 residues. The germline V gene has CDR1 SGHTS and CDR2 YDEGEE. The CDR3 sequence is CASSRGQGQKTQYF. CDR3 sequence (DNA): TGTGCCAGCAGCCGGGGACAGGGGCAAAAGACCCAGTACTTC.

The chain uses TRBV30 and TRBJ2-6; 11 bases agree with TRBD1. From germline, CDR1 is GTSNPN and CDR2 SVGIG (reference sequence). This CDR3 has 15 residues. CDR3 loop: CASGTGGSGANVLTF. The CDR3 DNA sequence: TGTGCTTCCGGGACAGGGGGCTCTGGGGCCAACGTCCTGACTTTC.

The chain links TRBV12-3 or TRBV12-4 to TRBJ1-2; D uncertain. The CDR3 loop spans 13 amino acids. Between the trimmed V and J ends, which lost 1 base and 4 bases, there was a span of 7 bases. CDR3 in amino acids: CASSLEKFYGYTF. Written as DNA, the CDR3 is TGTGCCAGCAGTTTAGAGAAATTCTATGGCTACACCTTC.

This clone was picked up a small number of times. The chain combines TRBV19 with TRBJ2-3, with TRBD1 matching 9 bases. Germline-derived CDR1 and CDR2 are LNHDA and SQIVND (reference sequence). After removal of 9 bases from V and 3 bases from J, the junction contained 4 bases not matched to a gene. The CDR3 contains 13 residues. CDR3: CASGQGRTDTQYF. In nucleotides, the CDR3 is TGTGCCAGCGGACAGGGGAGGACAGATACGCAGTATTTT.

Here the CDR3 DNA reads TGTGCCAGCAGCTTAGAAAAAGCGGGAGTCGCCTACAATGAGCAGTTCTTC. Translated: CASSLEKAGVAYNEQFF. This chain joins TRBV7-6 and TRBJ2-1; 8 bases line up with TRBD2. Trimming removed 1 base from V and 2 bases from J; junction bases left unmatched: 7. This CDR3 is 17 amino acids long. CDR1 and CDR2 (germline): SGHVS, FNYEAQ.

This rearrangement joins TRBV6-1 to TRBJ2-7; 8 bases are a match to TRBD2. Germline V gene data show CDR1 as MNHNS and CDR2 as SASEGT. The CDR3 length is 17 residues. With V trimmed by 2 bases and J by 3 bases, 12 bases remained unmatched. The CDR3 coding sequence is TGTGCCAGCAGTGAACCCGATGGGGCGGGAGGACTCTACGAGCAGTACTTC. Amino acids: CASSEPDGAGGLYEQYF.

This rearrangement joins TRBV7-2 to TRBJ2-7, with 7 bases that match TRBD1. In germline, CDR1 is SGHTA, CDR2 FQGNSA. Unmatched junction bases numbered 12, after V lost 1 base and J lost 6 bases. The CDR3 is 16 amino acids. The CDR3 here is CASSLVEGAISLEQYF. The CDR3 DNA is TGTGCCAGCAGCTTAGTTGAGGGGGCAATTTCTCTCGAGCAGTACTTC.

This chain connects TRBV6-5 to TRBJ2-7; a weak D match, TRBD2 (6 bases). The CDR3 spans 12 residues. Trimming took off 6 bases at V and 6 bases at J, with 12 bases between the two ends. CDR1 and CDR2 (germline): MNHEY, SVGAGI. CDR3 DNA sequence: TGTGCCAGCAGCGACGTGGGGGGCGAGCAGTACTTC. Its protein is CASSDVGGEQYF.

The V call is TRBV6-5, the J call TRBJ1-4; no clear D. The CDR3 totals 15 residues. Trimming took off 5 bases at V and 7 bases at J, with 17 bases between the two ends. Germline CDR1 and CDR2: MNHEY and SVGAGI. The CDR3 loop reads CASSTLAGPGEKLFF. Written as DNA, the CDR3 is TGTGCCAGCAGTACCCTGGCGGGCCCCGGTGAAAAACTGTTTTTT.

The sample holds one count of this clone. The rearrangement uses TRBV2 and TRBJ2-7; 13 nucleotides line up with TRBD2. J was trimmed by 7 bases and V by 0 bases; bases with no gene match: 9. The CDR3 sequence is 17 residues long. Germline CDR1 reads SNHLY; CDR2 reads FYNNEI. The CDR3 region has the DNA TGTGCCAGCAGTGAAGCGACCGGACTAGCGGGAGTTGGGGAGCAGTACTTC. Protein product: CASSEATGLAGVGEQYF.

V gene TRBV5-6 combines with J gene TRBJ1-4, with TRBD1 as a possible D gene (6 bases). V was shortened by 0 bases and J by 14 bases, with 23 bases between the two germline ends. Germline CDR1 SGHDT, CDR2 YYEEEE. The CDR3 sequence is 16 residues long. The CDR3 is CASSLGPTGTLVSLFF. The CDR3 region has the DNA TGTGCCAGCAGCTTGGGCCCTACCGGGACATTAGTTTCTCTGTTTTTT.

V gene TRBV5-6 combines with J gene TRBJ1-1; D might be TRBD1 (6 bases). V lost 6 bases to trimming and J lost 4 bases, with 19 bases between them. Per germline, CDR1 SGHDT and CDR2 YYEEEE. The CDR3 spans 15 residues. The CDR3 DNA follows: TGTGCCAGCAACTCGCCGTGGGGGGCGCGCACTGAAGCTTTCTTT. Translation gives CASNSPWGARTEAFF.

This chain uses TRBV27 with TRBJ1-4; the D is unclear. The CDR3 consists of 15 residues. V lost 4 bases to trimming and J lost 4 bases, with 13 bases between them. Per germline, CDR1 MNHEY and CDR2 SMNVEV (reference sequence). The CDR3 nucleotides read TGTGCCAGCAGTTCCCCCTCCGGGCTTAATGAAAAACTGTTTTTT. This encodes CASSSPSGLNEKLFF.

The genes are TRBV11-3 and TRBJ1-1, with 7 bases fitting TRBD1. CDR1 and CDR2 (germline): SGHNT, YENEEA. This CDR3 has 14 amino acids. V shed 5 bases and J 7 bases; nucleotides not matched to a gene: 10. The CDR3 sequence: CASSPRGTANEAFF. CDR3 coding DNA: TGTGCCAGCAGCCCGCGAGGGACAGCTAATGAAGCTTTCTTT. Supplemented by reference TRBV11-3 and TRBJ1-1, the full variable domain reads EAGVVQSPRYKIIEKKQPVAFWCNPISGHNTLYWYLQNLGQGPELLIRYENEEAVDDSQLPKDRFSAERLKGVDSTLKIQPAELGDSAVYLCASSPRGTANEAFFGQGTRLTVV.

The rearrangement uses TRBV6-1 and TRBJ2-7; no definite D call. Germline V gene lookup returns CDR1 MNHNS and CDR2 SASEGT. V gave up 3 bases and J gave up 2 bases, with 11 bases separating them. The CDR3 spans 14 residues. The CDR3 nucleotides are TGTGCCAGCAGTGACCAAACTACCGCCTACGAGCAGTACTTC. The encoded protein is CASSDQTTAYEQYF.

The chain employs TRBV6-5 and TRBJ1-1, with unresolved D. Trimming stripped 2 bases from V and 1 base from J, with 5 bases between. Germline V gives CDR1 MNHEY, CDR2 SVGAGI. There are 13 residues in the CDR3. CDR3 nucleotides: TGTGCCAGCAGTTACGTGAAGAACACTGAAGCTTTCTTT. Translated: CASSYVKNTEAFF.

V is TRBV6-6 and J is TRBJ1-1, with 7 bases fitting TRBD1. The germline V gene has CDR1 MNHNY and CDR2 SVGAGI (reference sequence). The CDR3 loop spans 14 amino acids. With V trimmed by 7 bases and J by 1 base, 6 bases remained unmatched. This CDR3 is CASIPGQANTEAFF. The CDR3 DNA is TGTGCCAGCATTCCCGGACAGGCGAACACTGAAGCTTTCTTT.

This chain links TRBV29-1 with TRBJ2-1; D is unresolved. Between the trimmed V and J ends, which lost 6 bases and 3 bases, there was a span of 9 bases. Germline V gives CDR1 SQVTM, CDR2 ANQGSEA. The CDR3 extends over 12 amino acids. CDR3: CSVERSYNEQFF. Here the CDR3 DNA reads TGCAGCGTCGAGAGGAGCTACAATGAGCAGTTCTTC.

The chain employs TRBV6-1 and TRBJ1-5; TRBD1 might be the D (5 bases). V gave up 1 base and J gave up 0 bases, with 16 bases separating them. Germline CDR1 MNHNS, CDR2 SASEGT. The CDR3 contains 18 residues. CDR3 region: CASSEGGRRTFSNQPQHF. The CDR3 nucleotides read TGTGCCAGCAGTGAAGGGGGCAGGAGAACTTTTAGCAATCAGCCCCAGCATTTT.

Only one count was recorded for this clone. CDR3 sequence reads: CASSRDPRSYNEQFF. The CDR3 region has the DNA TGTGCCAGTAGTCGAGACCCCCGCTCCTACAATGAGCAGTTCTTC. The V gene is TRBV19, the J gene TRBJ2-1; D remains ambiguous. Germline assignment: CDR1 LNHDA and CDR2 SQIVND (reference sequence). The CDR3 totals 15 residues. V lost 5 bases and J 0 bases, leaving 11 bases between the germline ends.